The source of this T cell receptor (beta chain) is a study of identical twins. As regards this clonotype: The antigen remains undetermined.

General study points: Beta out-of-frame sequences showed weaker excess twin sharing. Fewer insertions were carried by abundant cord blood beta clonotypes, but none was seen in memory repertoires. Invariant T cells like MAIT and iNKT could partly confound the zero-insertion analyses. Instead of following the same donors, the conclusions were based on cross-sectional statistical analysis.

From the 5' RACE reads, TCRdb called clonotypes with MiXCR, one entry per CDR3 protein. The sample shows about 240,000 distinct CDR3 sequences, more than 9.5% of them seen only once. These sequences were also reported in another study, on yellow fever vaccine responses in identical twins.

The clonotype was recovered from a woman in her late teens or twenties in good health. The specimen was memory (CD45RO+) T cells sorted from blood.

In nucleotides, the CDR3 is TGTGCCAGCAGTAAAACCAGGGGTCAGCCCCAGCATTTT. Translation gives CASSKTRGQPQHF. The chain joins TRBV6-1 to TRBJ1-5; tentatively, D is TRBD1 (6 bases). Germline CDR1 MNHNS, CDR2 SASEGT. V was cut by 5 bases and J by 6 bases, with 11 bases left in between. The CDR3 has 13 residues.